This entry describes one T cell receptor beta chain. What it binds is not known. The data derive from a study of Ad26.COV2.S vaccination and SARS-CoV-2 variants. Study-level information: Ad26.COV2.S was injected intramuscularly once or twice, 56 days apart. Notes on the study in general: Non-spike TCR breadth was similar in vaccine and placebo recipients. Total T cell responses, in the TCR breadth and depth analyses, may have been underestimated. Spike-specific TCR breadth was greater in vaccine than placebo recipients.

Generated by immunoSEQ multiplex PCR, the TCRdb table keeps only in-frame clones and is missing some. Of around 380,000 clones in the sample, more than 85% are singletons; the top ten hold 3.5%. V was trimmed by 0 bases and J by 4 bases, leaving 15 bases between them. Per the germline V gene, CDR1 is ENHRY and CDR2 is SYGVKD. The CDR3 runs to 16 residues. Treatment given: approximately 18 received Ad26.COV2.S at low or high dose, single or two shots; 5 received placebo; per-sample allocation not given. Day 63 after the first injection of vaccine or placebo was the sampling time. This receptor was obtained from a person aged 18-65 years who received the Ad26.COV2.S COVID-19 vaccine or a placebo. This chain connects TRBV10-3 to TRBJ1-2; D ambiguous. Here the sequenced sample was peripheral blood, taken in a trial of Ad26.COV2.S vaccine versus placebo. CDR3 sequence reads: CAISESGGGWGYGYTF. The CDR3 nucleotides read TGTGCCATCAGTGAGTCTGGTGGCGGCTGGGGCTATGGCTACACCTTC.